The next 27 T cell receptor beta chains were all read from a single sample in a study of blood T cell repertoires in COVID-19. Produced via immunoSEQ multiplex PCR; TCRdb's table is partial and in-frame only. The repertoire holds tens of thousands of clones, with under 80% as singletons. Sequencing was carried out using peripheral blood. These receptors were collected from a human donor in a cohort sampled during active COVID-19.

V and J are TRBV4-1 and TRBJ1-1; no clear D gene. The germline V gene has CDR1 MGHRA and CDR2 YSYEKL. CDR3 length: 17 residues. V was shortened by 0 bases and J by 6 bases, with 20 bases between the two germline ends. The CDR3 here is CASSQESVGQVFAEAFF. The CDR3 DNA reads as TGCGCCAGCAGCCAAGAGTCGGTTGGGCAGGTCTTTGCTGAAGCTTTCTTT.

This clone was recorded a few times. The chain links TRBV11-2 to TRBJ2-7; D may be TRBD2 (6 bases). There are 12 residues in the CDR3. Trimming removed 5 bases at V and 4 bases at J, with 9 bases between. Germline V gives CDR1 SGHAT, CDR2 FQNNGV. The CDR3 region is CASSGGTYEQYV. DNA of the CDR3: TGTGCCAGCAGCGGAGGGACGTACGAGCAGTACGTC.

This rearrangement joins TRBV28 to TRBJ1-5; D is unclear. V was clipped by 3 bases and J by 9 bases, with 9 bases between them. Germline CDR1 reads MDHEN; CDR2 reads SYDVKM. The CDR3 has 12 amino acids. The CDR3: CASSFRSGPQHF. Here the CDR3 DNA reads TGTGCCAGCAGTTTCCGGTCGGGGCCCCAGCATTTT.

The chain is built from TRBV19 and TRBJ2-7; the D is unclear. CDR1 LNHDA and CDR2 SQIVND come from the germline V gene (reference sequence). Between the trimmed V and J ends, which lost 1 base and 6 bases, there was a span of 10 bases. CDR3 size: 13 residues. Here the CDR3 DNA reads TGTGCCAGTAGTATAGGCGACTTTACCGAGCAGTACTTC. Amino acid sequence: CASSIGDFTEQYF.

The rearrangement uses TRBV4-1 and TRBJ1-4, with TRBD1 matching 7 bases. Germline V gene sequence: CDR1 MGHRA, CDR2 YSYEKL. The junction had 7 bases not matched to a gene; V was cut back by 4 bases and J by 2 bases. This CDR3 has 16 residues. As DNA, the CDR3 is TGCGCCAGCAGCCCTCCAACAGGGGCGACTAATGAAAAACTGTTTTTT. Amino acids: CASSPPTGATNEKLFF.

The rearrangement joins TRBV11-3 to TRBJ2-1; 8 bases are a match to TRBD1. CDR1 is SGHNT and CDR2 is YENEEA in the germline V gene. CDR3 length: 15 amino acids. V was pared by 5 bases and J by 5 bases, with 8 bases of the junction left unmatched. The CDR3: CASSPTGGIHNEQFF. The CDR3 DNA reads as TGTGCCAGCAGCCCAACAGGGGGGATTCACAATGAGCAGTTCTTC.

J is TRBJ1-3 and V is TRBV4-1; TRBD1 might be the D (5 bases). V dropped 0 bases and J dropped 9 bases, with 9 bases sitting between them. The length of the CDR3 is 13 residues. CDR1 MGHRA and CDR2 YSYEKL come from the germline V gene. In nucleotides, the CDR3 is TGCGCCAGCAGCCAAGAGTTGGGGGGCACCATATATTTT. Translated: CASSQELGGTIYF.

Turning to this clone: A single base separates this from a much larger clone, so it may be a read error. The chain links TRBV5-5 to TRBJ2-7, with D perhaps matching TRBD1 (5 bases). Germline values: CDR1 SGHKS, CDR2 YYEKEE (reference sequence). V lost 8 bases to trimming and J lost 3 bases, with 12 bases between them. This CDR3 has 12 residues. The DNA of the CDR3 is TGTGCCAGTACCAGGGATAACTACGAGCAGTACTTC. Translating gives CASTRDNYEQYF.

The V call is TRBV7-3, the J call TRBJ2-7; 11 bases line up with TRBD1. The CDR3 loop spans 14 amino acids. V was clipped by 2 bases and J by 6 bases; unmatched bases: 3. Per germline, CDR1 SGHTA and CDR2 FQGTGA. CDR3 in amino acids: CASSLGQGATEQYF. The CDR3 coding sequence is TGTGCCAGCAGCTTAGGACAGGGGGCGACCGAGCAGTACTTC.

This clone was detected a few times. This CDR3 is also generated by other DNA sequences in the sample. CDR3 DNA sequence: TGTGCCAGCTCACCAAGACAGGGAACCTACGAGCAGTACGTC. It translates to CASSPRQGTYEQYV. The chain carries TRBV18 and TRBJ2-7, with 7 nucleotides matching TRBD1. The CDR3 contains 14 residues. The germline V gene encodes CDR1 KGHSH and CDR2 LQKENI. V gave up 2 bases and J gave up 2 bases; unmatched junction bases: 3.

The rearrangement uses TRBV12-5 and TRBJ2-7; 7 bases map to TRBD2. Germline lookup yields CDR1 LGHNT and CDR2 FRNRAP. J gave up 7 bases and V 6 bases, and 3 bases lay outside the gene matches. This CDR3 has 11 amino acids. The CDR3 nucleotides read TGTGCTAGTGGCATCGGGAGGGAGCAGTACTTC. Its protein product is CASGIGREQYF.

This chain links TRBV28 with TRBJ2-3, with D possibly TRBD1 on 6 matching bases. V shed 3 bases and J shed 9 bases, with 16 bases lying between them. The CDR3 extends over 14 amino acids. Germline CDR1 reads MDHEN; CDR2 reads SYDVKM. Here the CDR3 reads CASSFTGTPVTQYF. In DNA, the CDR3 is TGTGCCAGCAGTTTCACAGGGACCCCCGTCACGCAGTATTTT.

This clone was counted only a few times. CDR3 in amino acids: CASSSGLAAEQFF. For the CDR3, the DNA is TGTGCCAGCAGCTCGGGACTAGCGGCGGAGCAGTTCTTC. The chain combines TRBV7-6 with TRBJ2-1, with 11 nucleotides matching TRBD2. With V trimmed by 4 bases and J by 10 bases, 3 bases remained unmatched. The CDR3 totals 13 residues. Germline V CDR1 and CDR2: SGHVS, FNYEAQ.

The chain carries TRBV18 and TRBJ2-7; possibly TRBD2 for D (6 bases). There are 12 residues in the CDR3. V was clipped by 2 bases and J by 6 bases, with 8 bases between them. Germline CDR1 reads KGHSH; CDR2 reads LQKENI. The DNA of the CDR3 is TGTGCCAGCTCACCATTGGGAGGCGAGCAGTACTTC. Residues: CASSPLGGEQYF.

The chain couples TRBV7-9 to TRBJ2-3; 10 bases are a match to TRBD2. J lost 4 bases, V lost 1 base, and 8 bases had no gene match. Germline values: CDR1 SEHNR, CDR2 FQNEAQ (reference sequence). This CDR3 spans 17 amino acids. In nucleotides, the CDR3 is TGTGCCAGCAGCTTAGGAGTGCTAGCGGGAGAGCCAGATACGCAGTATTTT. This translates into CASSLGVLAGEPDTQYF. Full variable domain (outside the CDR3, taken from reference TRBV7-9 and TRBJ2-3): DTGVSQNPRHKITKRGQNVTFRCDPISEHNRLYWYRQTLGQGPEFLTYFQNEAQLEKSRLLSDRFSAERPKGSFSTLEIQRTEQGDSAMYLCASSLGVLAGEPDTQYFGPGTRLTVL.

This chain connects TRBV30 to TRBJ2-3; a possible D gene is TRBD2 (5 bases). Deletions cut 2 bases from V and 8 bases from J, with 5 bases between. In germline, CDR1 is GTSNPN, CDR2 SVGIG (reference sequence). The CDR3 length is 10 residues. In nucleotides, the CDR3 is TGTGCCTGGAGTAGCGGTACGCAGTATTTT. Translated: CAWSSGTQYF.

The J gene is TRBJ2-1, the V gene TRBV30, with D possibly TRBD2 on 7 matching bases. The CDR3 spans 15 residues. Trimming stripped 0 bases from V and 7 bases from J, with 16 bases between. Germline V gene sequence: CDR1 GTSNPN, CDR2 SVGIG (reference sequence). The CDR3 DNA sequence: TGTGCCTGGAGTGTAGGGGGGGCGCTTGGGAATGAGCAGTTCTTC. Protein sequence: CAWSVGGALGNEQFF.

The genes are TRBV19 and TRBJ1-5; TRBD1 matches at 11 bases. Germline values: CDR1 LNHDA, CDR2 SQIVND (reference sequence). The CDR3 length is 15 residues. Trimming removed 6 bases from V and 4 bases from J; junction bases left unmatched: 5. The CDR3 DNA sequence: TGTGCCAGTAGCCCGGACAGGGGGCGGAATCAGCCCCAGCATTTT. It specifies CASSPDRGRNQPQHF.

This chain connects TRBV27 to TRBJ1-2; the D gene is possibly TRBD1 (5 bases). Trimming shortened V by 0 bases and J by 7 bases, and 9 bases separated the two germline ends. CDR1 is MNHEY, CDR2 SMNVEV, per germline (reference sequence). This CDR3 region has 13 residues. The CDR3 spells CASSLSGGSGYTF. In DNA, the CDR3 is TGTGCCAGCAGTTTATCGGGGGGATCTGGCTACACCTTC.

In DNA form, the CDR3 reads TGTGCCAGCAGCTTTAGCGGGGGGGCAGCCGCGGAGACCCAGTACTTC. Encoded protein: CASSFSGGAAAETQYF. The chain uses TRBV27 and TRBJ2-5, with TRBD2 matching over 11 bases. CDR1 is MNHEY, CDR2 SMNVEV, per germline (reference sequence). V lost 6 bases and J lost 5; bases outside the gene matches: 11. This CDR3 contains 16 residues.

The J gene is TRBJ2-3, the V gene TRBV18; no clear D gene. The CDR3 sequence is 12 residues long. Trimming shortened V by 2 bases and J by 6 bases, and 6 bases separated the two germline ends. Germline loops: CDR1 KGHSH, CDR2 LQKENI. CDR3 sequence: CASSPAADTQYF. Here the CDR3 DNA reads TGTGCCAGCTCACCAGCGGCCGATACGCAGTATTTT.

The CDR3 DNA reads TGTGCCTGGGGAGGGGGCGTAATCACTGAAGCTTTCTTT. As protein: CAWGGGVITEAFF. This chain uses TRBV30 with TRBJ1-1; 7 nucleotides match TRBD1. V lost 5 bases, J lost 4 bases, and 7 bases stayed unmatched. Germline lookup yields CDR1 GTSNPN and CDR2 SVGIG (reference sequence). The CDR3 runs 13 residues.

The V gene is TRBV12-3 or TRBV12-4, the J gene TRBJ1-1; D gene unclear. This CDR3 region has 12 residues. Trimming removed 7 bases at V and 4 bases at J, with 10 bases between. CDR3 amino acids: CASTGRITEAFF. The CDR3 nucleotides are TGTGCCAGCACAGGTAGAATCACTGAAGCTTTCTTT.

This clone was recorded once. The chain employs TRBV6-1 and TRBJ2-7; weak D call: TRBD1 (5 bases). The CDR3 is 16 amino acids. Germline assignment: CDR1 MNHNS and CDR2 SASEGT. Deletions cut 8 bases from V and 2 bases from J, with 22 bases between. CDR3 coding DNA: TGTGCCAGCCGTGGGCCGTCCGCCCAGGGTACCTACGAGCAGTACTTC. It translates to CASRGPSAQGTYEQYF.

This clone appeared a few times. This chain uses TRBV25-1 with TRBJ1-2; unclear D gene. The germline V gene encodes CDR1 MGHDK and CDR2 SYGVNS. The CDR3 has 12 residues. With 4 bases removed from V and 2 bases from J, the gap between germline ends came to 5 bases. In DNA, the CDR3 is TGTGCCAGCAGTGTCGGGAACTATGGCTACACCTTC. Translation: CASSVGNYGYTF.

The rearrangement links TRBV7-7 to TRBJ2-1; unclear D gene. CDR3 length equals 15 residues. Germline V CDR1 and CDR2: SSHAT, FNYEAQ (reference sequence). V was clipped by 3 bases and J by 0 bases, with 9 bases between them. The CDR3 region is CASSFGDSSYNEQFF. The CDR3 DNA sequence: TGTGCCAGCAGCTTTGGAGACTCCTCCTACAATGAGCAGTTCTTC.

The chain employs TRBV7-6 and TRBJ1-1, with D maybe TRBD1 (5 bases). The ends were cut back, 4 bases at V and 6 bases at J, with 12 bases in the middle. Germline V gene data show CDR1 as SGHVS and CDR2 as FNYEAQ. The CDR3 has 13 residues. Written as DNA, the CDR3 is TGTGCCAGCAGCTCAATGGACACGGCTGAAGCTTTCTTT. Its protein is CASSSMDTAEAFF.